This TCR beta chain originates from a study of blood T cell repertoires in COVID-19 (dated by TCRdb to about 2020). The study in broad terms: The collaborator samples originated in the United States, Italy and Spain and spanned the acute and convalescent phases of COVID-19. HLA class I and class II types, where available, came from metadata supplied by the sample provider rather than from assay-based typing. The dataset comprised deeply sampled blood TCRbeta repertoires from subjects exposed to, actively infected with, or recovered from COVID-19. A de-identified subject ID, COVID-19 status, age in years and sex were almost always included in the sample metadata. The samples were drawn from two sources: the first 160 participants of the ongoing ImmuneRACE study, and 1,254 subjects contributed by 6 global collaborators. The prospective study material was composed of cDNA or gDNA derived from T cells, B-cell-depleted T cells, or PBMCs. A freely available public database, intended as a resource for researchers studying the immune response to SARS-CoV-2, is where the repertoires were released.

Summary of the overall study and its limitations: The quantity of clinical and demographic metadata differed by source and by participant and was supplied without curation.

The CDR3 covers 15 residues, taking in both the cysteine and the phenylalanine. Only the CDR3 region is kept as DNA, spanning 45 bases read in frame from base 1. Germline trimming amounts to 5 bases on V and 4 bases on J, with 5 as the count of junction bases outside the gene matches. CDR1 WNHNN and CDR2 SYGVQD are derived from the germline V gene (reference sequence). Comment on this clone: The antigen it recognizes is unknown. No base-level quality is on record; no much larger clone is a single base apart.

TCRbeta CDR3 regions were amplified from genomic DNA using the immunoSEQ Assay, a bias-controlled multiplex PCR. On the study's bioinformatics: The number of nucleated cells in each sample was estimated from the amplification of reference gene primers within the assay. Sequence reads were collapsed and filtered to measure the absolute abundance of every unique TCRbeta CDR3 rearrangement. For each sample, productive Simpson clonality was calculated as the square root of Simpson's diversity index across productive rearrangements. TCRdb's version of the immuneACCESS table is confined to in-frame rearrangements and falls short of the full clone set. An unresolved V gene accounts for under half of the shortfall where checked; the remainder is of unknown origin. V, J and clone size derive from that table, while D and trimming were established from the DNA sequence. In all, the sample holds about 230,000 clones, and about 83% of those were seen once. The ten largest clonotypes hold about 1.3% of the sample.

At one collaborating source in Seattle, patients were enrolled during active infection and were followed longitudinally through the course of disease. Collaborating institutions collected whole blood in K2EDTA tubes following their own protocols. Collaborator samples were shipped for TCRbeta analysis as frozen whole blood, isolated PBMCs, or DNA extracted from either sample type. The TCR sequence derives from a woman aged 25-40 years with COVID-19, enrolled during active disease. This sequence uses TRBV10-1 and TRBJ1-1; 12 bases in the junction line up with TRBD1. Sequenced: peripheral blood. This receptor carries the CDR3 CASSTRDRGLTEAFF. Read as DNA, the sequence is TGCGCCAGCAGTACCCGGGACAGGGGGCTCACTGAAGCTTTCTTT.